One and the same sample provided the 12 T cell receptor beta chains below, sequenced in a study of blood T cell repertoires in COVID-19. TCRdb's table, derived via immunoSEQ multiplex PCR, lists solely in-frame clones and lacks some. This table holds over 250,000 clones, around four fifths found once. The sequencing input was PBMCs or T cells enriched from blood (not recorded which). These receptors were collected from a young man with acute COVID-19.

The chain is built from TRBV4-3 and TRBJ2-2; D is possibly TRBD2 (6 bases). CDR1 and CDR2 from the germline V gene are LGHNA and YSLEER. The CDR3 length is 16 residues. Trimming removed 0 bases from V and 5 bases from J, with 13 bases in between. CDR3 coding DNA: TGCGCCAGCAGCCAAGATCCGGGGAGGCGTACCGGGGAGCTGTTTTTT. This translates into CASSQDPGRRTGELFF.

J is TRBJ1-2 and V is TRBV6-5, with 7 nucleotides matching TRBD1. The junction had 10 bases not matched to a gene; V was cut back by 2 bases and J by 4 bases. The CDR3 is 16 residues long. CDR1 and CDR2 (germline): MNHEY, SVGAGI. The CDR3 coding sequence is TGTGCCAGCAGTTACGTAGGGGGCGCCGATACCTATGGCTACACCTTC. It codes for CASSYVGGADTYGYTF.

This rearrangement joins TRBV7-2 to TRBJ1-4, with no clear D. The CDR3 runs 14 residues. Per germline, CDR1 SGHTA and CDR2 FQGNSA. The germline V and J ends were trimmed by 4 bases and 4 bases, with 10 bases remaining between them. CDR3: CASSYTGSNEKLFF. CDR3 DNA sequence: TGTGCCAGCAGCTACACGGGGAGTAATGAAAAACTGTTTTTT.

V usage is TRBV4-3 and J usage is TRBJ1-5; D is unclear. Per germline, CDR1 LGHNA and CDR2 YSLEER. V lost 0 bases to trimming and J lost 7 bases, with 7 bases between them. The length of the CDR3 is 13 residues. The CDR3 nucleotides are TGCGCCAGCAGCCAAGATAGGGAGCAGCCCCAGCATTTT. Protein sequence: CASSQDREQPQHF.

The gene calls are TRBV11-2 and TRBJ1-4; no definite D call. The CDR3 is 14 residues long. Per germline, CDR1 SGHAT and CDR2 FQNNGV. V was clipped by 2 bases and J by 5 bases, with 9 bases between them. CDR3 coding DNA: TGTGCCAGCAGCTTACAGATCTCGAATGAAAAACTGTTTTTT. Protein product: CASSLQISNEKLFF.

V gene TRBV30 combines with J gene TRBJ2-1; no firm D call. Per the germline V gene, CDR1 is GTSNPN and CDR2 is SVGIG (reference sequence). The CDR3 totals 15 residues. V was clipped by 4 bases and J by 0 bases, with 13 bases between them. The CDR3 spells CAWTKRLSSYNEQFF. CDR3 nucleotide sequence: TGTGCCTGGACAAAGCGCCTGAGCTCCTACAATGAGCAGTTCTTC.

The chain employs TRBV14 and TRBJ2-1; D is possibly TRBD1 (6 bases). There are 14 residues in the CDR3. Looked up from germline, CDR1 is SGHDN and CDR2 is FVKESK. V shed 1 base and J shed 8 bases, with 12 bases lying between them. CDR3 residues: CASSQVQGFDEQFF. The CDR3 coding sequence is TGTGCCAGCAGCCAAGTCCAGGGGTTCGATGAGCAGTTCTTC. The full variable domain, with the rest looked up from reference TRBV14 and TRBJ2-1, is EAGVTQFPSHSVIEKGQTVTLRCDPISGHDNLYWYRRVMGKEIKFLLHFVKESKQDESGMPNNRFLAERTGGTYSTLKVQPAELEDSGVYFCASSQVQGFDEQFFGPGTRLTVL.

This chain connects TRBV6-1 to TRBJ1-6, with TRBD1 matching over 8 bases. V lost 4 bases to trimming and J lost 7 bases; unmatched junction nucleotides: 12. This CDR3 is 17 amino acids long. CDR1 and CDR2 (germline): MNHNS, SASEGT. As DNA, the CDR3 is TGTGCCAGCAGTGGTTCCGGGACAGGCCAGGCAAATTCACCCCTCCACTTT. Amino acid sequence: CASSGSGTGQANSPLHF.

V and J are TRBV6-5 and TRBJ1-1, with 7 bases fitting TRBD1. The V segment lost 0 bases and the J segment 6 bases; nucleotides outside the gene matches: 4. Germline values: CDR1 MNHEY, CDR2 SVGAGI. The CDR3 sequence is 14 residues long. The CDR3: CASSYSTGMSEAFF. CDR3 nucleotide sequence: TGTGCCAGCAGTTACTCGACAGGGATGTCTGAAGCTTTCTTT.

V usage is TRBV15 and J usage is TRBJ2-7, with no clear D. V was cut by 5 bases and J by 2 bases, with 19 bases left in between. Germline assignment: CDR1 LNHNV and CDR2 YYDKDF (reference sequence). The CDR3 has 16 residues. DNA of the CDR3: TGTGCCACCAGCGAGAGACCTTCCAGGAAAACCTACGAGCAGTACGTC. Its protein product is CATSERPSRKTYEQYV.

This rearrangement joins TRBV7-9 to TRBJ1-1; D uncertain. In germline, CDR1 is SEHNR, CDR2 FQNEAQ (reference sequence). V was pared by 6 bases and J by 6 bases, with 14 bases between. This CDR3 region has 13 residues. CDR3: CASRSTLGAEAFF. CDR3 bases: TGTGCCAGCAGGTCAACCCTGGGCGCTGAAGCTTTCTTT.

The chain carries TRBV2 and TRBJ1-5; D call uncertain. Trimming shortened V by 7 bases and J by 3 bases, and 7 bases separated the two germline ends. The CDR3 loop spans 12 amino acids. Per the germline V gene, CDR1 is SNHLY and CDR2 is FYNNEI. The CDR3 spells CASKGDNQPQHF. DNA of the CDR3: TGTGCCAGCAAGGGAGACAATCAGCCCCAGCATTTT.